The rows below give T cell receptor beta chains drawn from one sample of a study of monozygotic twins with inflammatory bowel disease. TCRdb re-called the 5' RACE reads; every CDR3 protein appears as one record, without DNA. The sample spans more than 300,000 distinct CDR3 sequences; the ten largest clones claim over 5.5%. The sequenced material came from blood. These receptors all come from a human donor with ulcerative colitis or Crohn's disease, or a healthy co-twin of an affected twin (not recorded which). CDR3s include the opening cysteine and the closing phenylalanine or tryptophan.

v_gene	j_gene	CDR3aa
TRBV5-1	TRBJ2-5	CASSFTVGGSQETQYF
TRBV5-6	TRBJ2-2	CASSYGRYTGELFF
TRBV10-3	TRBJ2-6	CAIRNALRAGANVLTF
TRBV6-2/TRBV6-3	TRBJ2-5	CASSYSKMGGGTQYF
TRBV5-8	TRBJ2-5	CASSRPELGTQYF
TRBV2	TRBJ2-7	CASGKGQREQYF
TRBV5-6	TRBJ2-7	CSSGLAGGYEQYF
TRBV9	TRBJ1-1	CASSVAAGKNTEAFF
TRBV28	TRBJ2-7	CASSIGTGLHEQYF
TRBV5-6	TRBJ2-7	CASSYIYEQYF
TRBV5-1	TRBJ1-2	CASSLAGFDGYTF
TRBV7-9	TRBJ2-3	CATQKRGNTDTQYF
TRBV7-2	TRBJ2-6	CASSPTYSGANVLTF
TRBV6-1	TRBJ2-2	CASLPGTFNTGELFF